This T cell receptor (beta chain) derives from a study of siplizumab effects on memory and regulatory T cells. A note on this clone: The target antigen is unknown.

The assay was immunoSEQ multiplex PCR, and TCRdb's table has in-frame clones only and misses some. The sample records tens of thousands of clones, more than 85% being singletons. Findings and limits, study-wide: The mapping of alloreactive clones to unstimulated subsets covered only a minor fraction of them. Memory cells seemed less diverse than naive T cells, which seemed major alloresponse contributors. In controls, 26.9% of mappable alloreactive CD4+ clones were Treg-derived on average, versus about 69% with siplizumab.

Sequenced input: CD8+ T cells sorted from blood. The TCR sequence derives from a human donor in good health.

DNA of the CDR3: TGTGCCATCACGGCGGGGGAAAAACTGTTTTTT. Protein: CAITAGEKLFF. The chain couples TRBV10-3 to TRBJ1-4; D is unclear. V lost 7 bases, J lost 8 bases, and 8 bases lay in between. The germline V gene encodes CDR1 ENHRY and CDR2 SYGVKD. This CDR3 is built from 11 residues.